These T cell receptor beta chains were read from a single sample in a study of OX40 agonist ivuxolimab in advanced cancers. Sequenced by immunoSEQ multiplex PCR; TCRdb stores in-frame clones only, minus some. The data show approximately 83,000 clones, 81% seen once. This specimen consisted of CD4+ or CD8+ T cells sorted from blood, obtained in a trial of the OX40 agonist ivuxolimab. All receptors derive from an adult with an advanced solid tumor such as melanoma, head and neck, liver or kidney cancer. Each CDR3 is given with its conserved first and last residue. The order of the fields is J gene, V gene, clone size, CDR3 length, D gene, CDR3 DNA, CDR3 protein. A D gene is named only where the DNA matches it firmly. Rows give clone size only sometimes, using once, few, many, or a class for an expanded clone.

TRBJ1-2 | TRBV11-2 | . | 17 | TRBD1 | TGTGCCAGCAGCTTAGGGAAGGGGGTCGACAGGGCGGATGGCTACACCTTC | CASSLGKGVDRADGYTF
TRBJ1-2 | TRBV15 | . | 14 | TRBD1 | TGTGCCACCAGCAGAGCGGGACAGGGCTATGGCTACACCTTC | CATSRAGQGYGYTF
TRBJ2-5 | TRBV7-8 | . | 14 | TRBD1 | TGTGCCAGCAGCCAGGGACAGCGGCGGGAGACCCAGTACTTC | CASSQGQRRETQYF
TRBJ1-6 | TRBV6-4 | . | 13 | . | TGTGCCAGCAGTGACTCGGAGGGTTCACCCCTCCACTTT | CASSDSEGSPLHF
TRBJ2-1 | TRBV18 | . | 15 | . | TGTGCCAGCTCACCAGCCCTTTTTCCCCGTAATGAGCAGTTCTTC | CASSPALFPRNEQFF
TRBJ2-1 | TRBV5-1 | once | 14 | . | TGCGCCAGCAGCTTACAACGAGGAGACAATGAGCAGTTCTTC | CASSLQRGDNEQFF
TRBJ2-1 | TRBV5-1 | . | 14 | TRBD2 | TGCGCCAGCAGCTTGGCGGGGGGTAGCAATGAGCAGTTCTTC | CASSLAGGSNEQFF
TRBJ1-1 | TRBV6-6 | . | 12 | . | TGTGCCAGCAGTCGACCGGACGGGCAAGCTTTCTTT | CASSRPDGQAFF
TRBJ1-1 | TRBV29-1 | . | 12 | TRBD1 | TGCAGCGTTGGGACAGGGAACACTGAAGCTTTCTTT | CSVGTGNTEAFF
TRBJ1-1 | TRBV6-6 | . | 14 | . | TGTGCCACCGAAGAGGGGGGAGTAGCCACTGAAGCTTTCTTT | CATEEGGVATEAFF
TRBJ2-7 | TRBV7-6 | . | 14 | . | TGTGCCAGCAGCTTAACGAGGGAGCGAAACGAGCAGTACTTC | CASSLTRERNEQYF
TRBJ2-6 | TRBV19 | . | 15 | . | TGTGCCAGTAGAGAAACAGGGTCTGGGGCCAACGTCCTGACTTTC | CASRETGSGANVLTF
TRBJ1-2 | TRBV29-1 | . | 13 | . | TGCAGCGTTGTATTGGGGGGAGGTTATGGCTACACCTTC | CSVVLGGGYGYTF
TRBJ2-7 | TRBV5-1 | . | 15 | . | TGCGCCAGCAGCTTGTCTGGTGGCGTGCGCTACGAGCAGTACTTC | CASSLSGGVRYEQYF
TRBJ1-2 | TRBV6-1 | . | 12 | . | TGTGCCAGCAGTGACGGGGGTCATGGCTACACCTTC | CASSDGGHGYTF
TRBJ2-7 | TRBV7-9 | . | 14 | TRBD1 | TGTGCCAGCAGCCCCCCCTGGACAGGGACCGAGCAGTACTTC | CASSPPWTGTEQYF
TRBJ2-7 | TRBV4-1 | . | 15 | . | TGCGCCAGCAGCCAGGACTTATGGGACGGCTACGAGCAGTACTTC | CASSQDLWDGYEQYF
TRBJ2-5 | TRBV6-1 | . | 13 | . | TGTGCCAGCAGTGAACAGGGCTTCGAGACCCAGTACTTC | CASSEQGFETQYF
TRBJ2-7 | TRBV30 | few | 12 | TRBD1 | TGTGCCGGACAGGGCCCCTCCTACGAGCAGTACTTC | CAGQGPSYEQYF
TRBJ2-2 | TRBV6-5 | . | 13 | . | TGTGCCAGCAGTAGGGCCGGAACCGGGGAGCTGTTTTTT | CASSRAGTGELFF
TRBJ2-2 | TRBV6-6 | . | 13 | . | TGTGCCAGCAGTTATCGGGTCGTCGGGGAGCTGTTTTTT | CASSYRVVGELFF
TRBJ2-2 | TRBV7-3 | . | 14 | TRBD2 | TGTGCCAGCAGCTCTAGCGGTAACACCGGGGAGCTGTTTTTT | CASSSSGNTGELFF
TRBJ1-4 | TRBV7-9 | few | 12 | . | TGTGCCAGCAGCATCGGTAATGAAAAACTGTTTTTT | CASSIGNEKLFF
TRBJ2-2 | TRBV5-1 | . | 16 | . | TGCGCCAGCAGCTCCCGACCCTTGCTGACGGCCGGGGAGCTGTTTTTT | CASSSRPLLTAGELFF
TRBJ2-7 | TRBV6-6 | . | 13 | TRBD1 | TGTGCCAGCGCGGGACAGGGACACTACGAGCAGTACTTC | CASAGQGHYEQYF
TRBJ1-1 | TRBV2 | . | 13 | TRBD1 | TGTGCCACCGACAGGGGGTCATACACTGAAGCTTTCTTT | CATDRGSYTEAFF
TRBJ1-2 | TRBV2 | . | 13 | . | TGTGCCAGCAGTGAAGACGTCAACTATGGCTACACCTTC | CASSEDVNYGYTF
TRBJ1-2 | TRBV7-9 | . | 14 | TRBD1 | TGTGCCAGCAGCTCCGGGACAGGACCGGGTGGCTACACCTTC | CASSSGTGPGGYTF
TRBJ2-7 | TRBV6-6 | . | 14 | TRBD1 | TGTGCCAGCAGTTACCGGGACAGCTCCTACGAGCAGTACTTC | CASSYRDSSYEQYF
TRBJ2-2 | TRBV7-9 | . | 15 | TRBD1 | TGTGCCAGCAGCTCGGACAGGCGGAGCACCGGGGAGCTGTTTTTT | CASSSDRRSTGELFF
TRBJ2-3 | TRBV18 | . | 14 | TRBD1 | TGTGCCAGCTCACCTGGACAGGTCACAGATACGCAGTATTTT | CASSPGQVTDTQYF
TRBJ2-7 | TRBV6-5 | . | 13 | . | TGTGCCAGCAGTTACGACCGCTCTAGCGAGCAGTACTTC | CASSYDRSSEQYF
TRBJ1-1 | TRBV5-4 | . | 15 | . | TGTGCCAGCAGCTTCGGACAGAACTTGAACACTGAAGCTTTCTTT | CASSFGQNLNTEAFF
TRBJ2-3 | TRBV19 | . | 16 | TRBD2 | TGTGCCAGTACCGACTCTAGCGGGAGAATGACAGATACGCAGTATTTT | CASTDSSGRMTDTQYF
TRBJ2-7 | TRBV5-8 | . | 14 | . | TGTGCCAGCAGCTTGAGTGGTCGGGAGAACGAGCAGTACTTC | CASSLSGRENEQYF
TRBJ2-6 | TRBV7-6 | . | 18 | . | TGTGCCAGCAGCCCAAGAGGGGCAGCTTACTCTGGGGCCAACGTCCTGACTTTC | CASSPRGAAYSGANVLTF
TRBJ1-1 | TRBV6-1 | . | 14 | . | TGTGCCAGCAGGAGAACCTACAGCGAACCTGAAGCTTTCTTT | CASRRTYSEPEAFF
TRBJ1-2 | TRBV7-2 | . | 14 | . | TGTGCCAGCAGCCAGATAGACGAGGGTTATGGCTACACCTTC | CASSQIDEGYGYTF
TRBJ2-5 | TRBV5-1 | . | 13 | . | TGCGCCAGCAGCCAGGGATCGGGAGAGACCCAGTACTTC | CASSQGSGETQYF
TRBJ1-2 | TRBV6-1 | . | 16 | . | TGTGCCAGCAGTGAACTCCGCTACAATTCCGTCTATGGCTACACCTTC | CASSELRYNSVYGYTF
TRBJ2-1 | TRBV11-3 | . | 15 | TRBD2 | TGTGCCAGCAGCTTGGGCGGGGGGTCCTACAATGAGCAGTTCTTC | CASSLGGGSYNEQFF